These 6 T cell receptor beta chains were sequenced from one sample in a study of human T cells and chemical hapten exposure. Whole blood, unfractionated, served as the material for total RNA extraction. TCRdb reprocessed the 5' RACE reads via MiXCR and lists one record per CDR3 protein. The table lists 110,000 or so distinct CDR3 sequences, roughly a fifth of them singletons, with 2.5% to 3% in the top ten. The receptor source for this set is a human donor in good health.

This clonotype was picked up one time. The rearrangement joins TRBV6-5 to TRBJ2-1; either TRBD1 or TRBD2 may fit D (5 bases each). The length of the CDR3 is 16 residues. The germline V gene encodes CDR1 MNHEY and CDR2 SVGAGI. Deletions cut 5 bases from V and 4 bases from J, with 18 bases between. The CDR3 DNA is TGTGCCAGCAGTCCTCCGGGACGACTATCTTACAATGAGCAGTTCTTC. It codes for CASSPPGRLSYNEQFF.

The sample holds a few counts of this clonotype. CDR3 region: CSVEGGILNTEAFF. CDR3 nucleotides: TGCAGCGTTGAAGGGGGCATACTGAACACTGAAGCTTTCTTT. This sequence joins TRBV29-1 and TRBJ1-1; a weak D match, TRBD1 (5 bases). The germline gives CDR1 SQVTM, CDR2 ANQGSEA. V dropped 1 base and J dropped 0 bases, with 9 bases sitting between them. This CDR3 contains 14 residues.

This clonotype appeared a few times. In DNA, the CDR3 is TGTGCCGGACTTAGGGGGGACAGCCCCCTTGATGAGCAGTTCTTC. Translation gives CAGLRGDSPLDEQFF. This sequence joins TRBV2 and TRBJ2-1; possibly TRBD1 for D (7 bases). The CDR3 is 15 amino acids. V was cut by 11 bases and J by 8 bases, with 25 bases left in between. The germline CDR1 and CDR2 sequences are SNHLY and FYNNEI.

This clonotype was detected many times. As DNA, the CDR3 is TGCAGTGCTACCCCAGGGGAAATGAACACTGAAGCTTTCTTT. Translation gives CSATPGEMNTEAFF. The V call is TRBV20-1, the J call TRBJ1-1, with D possibly being TRBD1 (6 bases). The CDR3 has 14 residues. Trimming removed 4 bases at V and 0 bases at J, with 12 bases between. Germline V gene data show CDR1 as DFQATT and CDR2 as SNEGSKA (reference sequence).

The chain has TRBV6-6 and TRBJ1-1; tentatively, D is TRBD1 (5 bases). Per germline, CDR1 MNHNY and CDR2 SVGAGI (reference sequence). V lost 1 base, J lost 8 bases, and 14 bases lay in between. The CDR3 has 14 amino acids. As DNA, the CDR3 is TGTGCCAGCAGTTACTTGGGACGGAGGGAAGAAGCTTTCTTT. Protein sequence: CASSYLGRREEAFF.

Only a few counts were recorded for this clonotype. The chain links TRBV12-3 or TRBV12-4 to TRBJ1-4; possible D gene TRBD1, 6 bases. CDR3 length: 14 amino acids. The germline V and J ends were trimmed by 5 bases and 10 bases, with 17 bases remaining between them. Written as DNA, the CDR3 is TGTGCCAGCAGTCCCCCCCGACAGGTCCTAAAACTGTTTTTT. Encoded protein: CASSPPRQVLKLFF.